The rows below give T cell receptor beta chains drawn from one sample of a study of blood T cell repertoires in COVID-19. Assay used: immunoSEQ multiplex PCR; TCRdb lists only in-frame clones, some missing. The sample consists of some 330,000 clones, roughly nine tenths of them appearing once. The sample consisted of PBMCs or T cells enriched from blood (not recorded which). The receptors originated from a woman in her 30s who had recovered from COVID-19. The CDR3 runs from the conserved cysteine through the conserved F or W. A D gene is named only where the DNA matches it firmly. Size values are once, few and many counts, or a class for expanded clones, and some rows have none.

CDR3aa	CDR3nt	abundance	v_gene	j_gene	d_gene
CASSENRGQPQHF	TGTGCCAGCAGTGAAAACAGGGGACAGCCCCAGCATTTT	NA	TRBV28	TRBJ1-5	TRBD1
CASAGGPGNTIYF	TGTGCCAGCGCCGGGGGGCCCGGAAACACCATATATTTT	NA	TRBV28	TRBJ1-3	NA
CASSVSGRTIEQFF	TGTGCCAGCAGCGTTAGCGGGAGGACGATTGAGCAGTTCTTC	NA	TRBV9	TRBJ2-1	TRBD2
CASRFRGEDTQYF	TGTGCCAGCAGGTTCAGGGGGGAGGATACGCAGTATTTT	NA	TRBV25-1	TRBJ2-3	NA
CATSQGRATDTQYF	TGTGCCACCAGCCAAGGGAGGGCCACAGATACGCAGTATTTT	NA	TRBV15	TRBJ2-3	TRBD2
CASSEATGAENIQYF	TGTGCCAGCAGTGAGGCGACAGGGGCGGAAAACATTCAGTACTTC	NA	TRBV25-1	TRBJ2-4	TRBD1
CASSDGLAGADTQYF	TGTGCCAGCAGTGACGGACTAGCCGGCGCAGATACGCAGTATTTT	NA	TRBV2	TRBJ2-3	TRBD2
CASSRNRAYNEQFF	TGCGCCAGCAGTCGTAACAGAGCCTACAATGAGCAGTTCTTC	NA	TRBV23-1	TRBJ2-1	NA
CASSVQGIYEQYF	TGTGCCAGCAGCGTACAGGGGATCTACGAGCAGTACTTC	NA	TRBV5-4	TRBJ2-7	TRBD1
CASSQDRVDEQYF	TGCGCCAGCAGCCAGGACAGGGTTGACGAGCAGTACTTC	few	TRBV5-1	TRBJ2-7	TRBD1
CASSSLAGEGNEQFF	TGTGCCAGCAGCTCACTAGCGGGAGAGGGCAATGAGCAGTTCTTC	once	TRBV7-6	TRBJ2-1	TRBD2
CASSPLPPGVGSYEQYF	TGTGCCAGCTCACCCCTGCCACCAGGGGTGGGCTCCTACGAGCAGTACTTC	NA	TRBV18	TRBJ2-7	NA
CASSTDRGRGNTIYF	TGTGCCAGCAGTACGGACAGGGGAAGGGGAAACACCATATATTTT	NA	TRBV6-5	TRBJ1-3	TRBD1
CASMKRGTDTQYF	TGTGCCAGTATGAAGCGGGGGACAGATACGCAGTATTTT	few	TRBV19	TRBJ2-3	TRBD2
CASSFTNTGELFF	TGTGCCAGCAGCTTCACGAACACCGGGGAGCTGTTTTTT	NA	TRBV11-3	TRBJ2-2	NA
CASIVTGGGYEQYF	TGTGCCAGCATAGTGACAGGGGGTGGGTACGAGCAGTACTTC	NA	TRBV28	TRBJ2-7	TRBD1
CASSDGQASNQPQHF	TGTGCCAGCAGTGACGGACAGGCTAGCAATCAGCCCCAGCATTTT	once	TRBV2	TRBJ1-5	TRBD1
CASSQDPGQGFGYTF	TGCGCCAGCAGCCAGGACCCGGGACAGGGCTTTGGCTACACCTTC	NA	TRBV4-1	TRBJ1-2	TRBD1
CAISEKDYPIPYEQYF	TGTGCCATCAGTGAGAAAGACTACCCCATCCCCTACGAGCAGTACTTC	NA	TRBV10-3	TRBJ2-7	NA
CASSQEEWREYEQYF	TGTGCCAGCAGCCAAGAAGAATGGCGGGAGTACGAGCAGTACTTC	NA	TRBV14	TRBJ2-7	TRBD2
CASSGRGANTGELFF	TGTGCCAGCAGCGGGCGGGGGGCGAACACCGGGGAGCTGTTTTTT	NA	TRBV25-1	TRBJ2-2	TRBD2
CAISATSGDTGELFF	TGTGCCATCAGTGCGACTAGCGGGGATACCGGGGAGCTGTTTTTT	NA	TRBV10-3	TRBJ2-2	TRBD2
CASSQLGGGKAFF	TGTGCCAGCAGCCAGCTAGGGGGCGGTAAAGCTTTCTTT	NA	TRBV3-1/TRBV3-2	TRBJ1-1	TRBD1
CASSLPPLNTEAFF	TGTGCCAGCAGCTTACCCCCTTTAAACACTGAAGCTTTCTTT	NA	TRBV11-2	TRBJ1-1	NA
CATSDLTGFTDTQYF	TGTGCCACCAGTGATTTGACGGGTTTCACAGATACGCAGTATTTT	NA	TRBV24-1	TRBJ2-3	NA
CASSLYQGDTEAFF	TGTGCCAGCAGCTTATATCAGGGTGACACTGAAGCTTTCTTT	NA	TRBV11-2	TRBJ1-1	NA
CASSTRTGGYEQYF	TGTGCCAGCAGTACGCGGACAGGGGGCTACGAGCAGTACTTC	NA	TRBV27	TRBJ2-7	TRBD1
CASSLTSGGAYTGELFF	TGTGCCAGCAGCCTGACTAGCGGGGGGGCATACACCGGGGAGCTGTTTTTT	NA	TRBV21-1	TRBJ2-2	NA
CASSQEGSNYGYTF	TGTGCCAGCAGCCAAGAGGGCTCCAACTATGGCTACACCTTC	NA	TRBV4-2	TRBJ1-2	NA
CASSKGSGEAFF	TGTGCCAGCAGCAAAGGGTCGGGAGAAGCTTTCTTT	NA	TRBV7-3	TRBJ1-1	NA
CASSLMAGSGTGELFF	TGTGCCAGCAGCTTGATGGCAGGGTCGGGCACCGGGGAGCTGTTTTTT	NA	TRBV5-5	TRBJ2-2	NA
CASSFRTSGGGGETQYF	TGTGCCAGCAGCTTCAGGACTAGCGGGGGAGGAGGGGAGACCCAGTACTTC	NA	TRBV7-2	TRBJ2-5	TRBD2
CASSLAPGTGELFF	TGTGCCAGCAGCTTAGCGCCGGGAACCGGGGAGCTGTTTTTT	NA	TRBV7-9	TRBJ2-2	NA
CASSSQGARGYTF	TGTGCCAGCAGCTCGCAGGGGGCGCGAGGCTACACCTTC	NA	TRBV13	TRBJ1-2	TRBD1
CASSASTWQTNTEAFF	TGCGCCAGCAGCGCCTCGACATGGCAGACGAACACTGAAGCTTTCTTT	NA	TRBV4-1	TRBJ1-1	NA
CASSDAGGGETQYF	TGTGCCAGCAGTGATGCGGGGGGTGGAGAGACCCAGTACTTC	NA	TRBV2	TRBJ2-5	TRBD2
CASSLGGMNSYGYTF	TGTGCCAGTAGTCTCGGCGGGATGAACTCCTATGGCTACACCTTC	NA	TRBV19	TRBJ1-2	NA
CASRLGLRTGLEGTGLGYGYTF	TGTGCAAGTCGCTTAGGACTGAGGACAGGCCTGGAGGGGACAGGCCTGGGCTATGGCTACACCTTC	NA	TRBV12-2	TRBJ1-2	NA
CASRIRDSPNSPLHF	TGCGCCAGCAGAATCCGGGACAGCCCTAATTCACCCCTCCACTTT	NA	TRBV5-1	TRBJ1-6	TRBD1
CASRPGGAVNEQFF	TGTGCCAGCAGACCAGGGGGAGCGGTCAATGAGCAGTTCTTC	NA	TRBV7-2	TRBJ2-1	TRBD1
CASKLNRDRGDIQYF	TGTGCCAGTAAACTTAACCGGGACAGGGGGGACATTCAGTACTTC	NA	TRBV19	TRBJ2-4	TRBD1
CASSPPARGQGHGETQYF	TGTGCCAGCAGCCCCCCCGCCCGGGGACAGGGACACGGAGAGACCCAGTACTTC	NA	TRBV5-4	TRBJ2-5	TRBD1
CASSPSRTLYGEQYF	TGTGCCAGCAGCCCTAGTCGGACACTTTACGGTGAGCAGTACTTC	NA	TRBV7-2	TRBJ2-7	NA
CASSLSVNTEAFF	TGTGCCAGCAGCTTGTCGGTTAACACTGAAGCTTTCTTT	NA	TRBV13	TRBJ1-1	NA
CASSVADRQTNYGYTF	TGTGCCAGCAGCGTAGCGGACAGGCAGACTAACTATGGCTACACCTTC	few	TRBV9	TRBJ1-2	TRBD1
CASSLSGGGYTF	TGTGCCAGCAGTTTATCAGGTGGCGGCTACACCTTC	NA	TRBV28	TRBJ1-2	NA
CASSLRGGVETQYF	TGTGCCAGCAGCTTGCGGGGAGGGGTAGAGACCCAGTACTTC	NA	TRBV7-3	TRBJ2-5	TRBD2
CASSPPRGAGANVLTF	TGTGCCAGCTCACCACCCAGGGGGGCTGGGGCCAACGTCCTGACTTTC	NA	TRBV18	TRBJ2-6	NA
CASTRGGETFF	TGTGCCAGCACCCGGGGGGGGGAAACTTTCTTT	NA	TRBV12-3/TRBV12-4	TRBJ1-1	NA
CASSLTGGFAKNIQYF	TGTGCCAGCAGCTTGACAGGGGGTTTTGCCAAAAACATTCAGTACTTC	NA	TRBV11-2	TRBJ2-4	TRBD1
CASSLGKGGNQPQHF	TGTGCCAGCAGCTTAGGTAAAGGGGGAAATCAGCCCCAGCATTTT	NA	TRBV7-2	TRBJ1-5	NA
CASTGTNTIYF	TGTGCCAGCACGGGTACGAACACCATATATTTT	NA	TRBV28	TRBJ1-3	NA
CASSQEARGLGSPLHF	TGCGCCAGCAGCCAAGAGGCCAGGGGGCTTGGTTCACCCCTCCACTTT	NA	TRBV4-1	TRBJ1-6	TRBD1
CASSSGQNTEAFF	TGTGCCAGCAGCTCGGGACAGAACACTGAAGCTTTCTTT	NA	TRBV11-3	TRBJ1-1	NA
CASSQVSQGGYTF	TGTGCCAGCAGCCAAGTGTCCCAGGGTGGCTACACCTTC	NA	TRBV3-1/TRBV3-2	TRBJ1-2	NA